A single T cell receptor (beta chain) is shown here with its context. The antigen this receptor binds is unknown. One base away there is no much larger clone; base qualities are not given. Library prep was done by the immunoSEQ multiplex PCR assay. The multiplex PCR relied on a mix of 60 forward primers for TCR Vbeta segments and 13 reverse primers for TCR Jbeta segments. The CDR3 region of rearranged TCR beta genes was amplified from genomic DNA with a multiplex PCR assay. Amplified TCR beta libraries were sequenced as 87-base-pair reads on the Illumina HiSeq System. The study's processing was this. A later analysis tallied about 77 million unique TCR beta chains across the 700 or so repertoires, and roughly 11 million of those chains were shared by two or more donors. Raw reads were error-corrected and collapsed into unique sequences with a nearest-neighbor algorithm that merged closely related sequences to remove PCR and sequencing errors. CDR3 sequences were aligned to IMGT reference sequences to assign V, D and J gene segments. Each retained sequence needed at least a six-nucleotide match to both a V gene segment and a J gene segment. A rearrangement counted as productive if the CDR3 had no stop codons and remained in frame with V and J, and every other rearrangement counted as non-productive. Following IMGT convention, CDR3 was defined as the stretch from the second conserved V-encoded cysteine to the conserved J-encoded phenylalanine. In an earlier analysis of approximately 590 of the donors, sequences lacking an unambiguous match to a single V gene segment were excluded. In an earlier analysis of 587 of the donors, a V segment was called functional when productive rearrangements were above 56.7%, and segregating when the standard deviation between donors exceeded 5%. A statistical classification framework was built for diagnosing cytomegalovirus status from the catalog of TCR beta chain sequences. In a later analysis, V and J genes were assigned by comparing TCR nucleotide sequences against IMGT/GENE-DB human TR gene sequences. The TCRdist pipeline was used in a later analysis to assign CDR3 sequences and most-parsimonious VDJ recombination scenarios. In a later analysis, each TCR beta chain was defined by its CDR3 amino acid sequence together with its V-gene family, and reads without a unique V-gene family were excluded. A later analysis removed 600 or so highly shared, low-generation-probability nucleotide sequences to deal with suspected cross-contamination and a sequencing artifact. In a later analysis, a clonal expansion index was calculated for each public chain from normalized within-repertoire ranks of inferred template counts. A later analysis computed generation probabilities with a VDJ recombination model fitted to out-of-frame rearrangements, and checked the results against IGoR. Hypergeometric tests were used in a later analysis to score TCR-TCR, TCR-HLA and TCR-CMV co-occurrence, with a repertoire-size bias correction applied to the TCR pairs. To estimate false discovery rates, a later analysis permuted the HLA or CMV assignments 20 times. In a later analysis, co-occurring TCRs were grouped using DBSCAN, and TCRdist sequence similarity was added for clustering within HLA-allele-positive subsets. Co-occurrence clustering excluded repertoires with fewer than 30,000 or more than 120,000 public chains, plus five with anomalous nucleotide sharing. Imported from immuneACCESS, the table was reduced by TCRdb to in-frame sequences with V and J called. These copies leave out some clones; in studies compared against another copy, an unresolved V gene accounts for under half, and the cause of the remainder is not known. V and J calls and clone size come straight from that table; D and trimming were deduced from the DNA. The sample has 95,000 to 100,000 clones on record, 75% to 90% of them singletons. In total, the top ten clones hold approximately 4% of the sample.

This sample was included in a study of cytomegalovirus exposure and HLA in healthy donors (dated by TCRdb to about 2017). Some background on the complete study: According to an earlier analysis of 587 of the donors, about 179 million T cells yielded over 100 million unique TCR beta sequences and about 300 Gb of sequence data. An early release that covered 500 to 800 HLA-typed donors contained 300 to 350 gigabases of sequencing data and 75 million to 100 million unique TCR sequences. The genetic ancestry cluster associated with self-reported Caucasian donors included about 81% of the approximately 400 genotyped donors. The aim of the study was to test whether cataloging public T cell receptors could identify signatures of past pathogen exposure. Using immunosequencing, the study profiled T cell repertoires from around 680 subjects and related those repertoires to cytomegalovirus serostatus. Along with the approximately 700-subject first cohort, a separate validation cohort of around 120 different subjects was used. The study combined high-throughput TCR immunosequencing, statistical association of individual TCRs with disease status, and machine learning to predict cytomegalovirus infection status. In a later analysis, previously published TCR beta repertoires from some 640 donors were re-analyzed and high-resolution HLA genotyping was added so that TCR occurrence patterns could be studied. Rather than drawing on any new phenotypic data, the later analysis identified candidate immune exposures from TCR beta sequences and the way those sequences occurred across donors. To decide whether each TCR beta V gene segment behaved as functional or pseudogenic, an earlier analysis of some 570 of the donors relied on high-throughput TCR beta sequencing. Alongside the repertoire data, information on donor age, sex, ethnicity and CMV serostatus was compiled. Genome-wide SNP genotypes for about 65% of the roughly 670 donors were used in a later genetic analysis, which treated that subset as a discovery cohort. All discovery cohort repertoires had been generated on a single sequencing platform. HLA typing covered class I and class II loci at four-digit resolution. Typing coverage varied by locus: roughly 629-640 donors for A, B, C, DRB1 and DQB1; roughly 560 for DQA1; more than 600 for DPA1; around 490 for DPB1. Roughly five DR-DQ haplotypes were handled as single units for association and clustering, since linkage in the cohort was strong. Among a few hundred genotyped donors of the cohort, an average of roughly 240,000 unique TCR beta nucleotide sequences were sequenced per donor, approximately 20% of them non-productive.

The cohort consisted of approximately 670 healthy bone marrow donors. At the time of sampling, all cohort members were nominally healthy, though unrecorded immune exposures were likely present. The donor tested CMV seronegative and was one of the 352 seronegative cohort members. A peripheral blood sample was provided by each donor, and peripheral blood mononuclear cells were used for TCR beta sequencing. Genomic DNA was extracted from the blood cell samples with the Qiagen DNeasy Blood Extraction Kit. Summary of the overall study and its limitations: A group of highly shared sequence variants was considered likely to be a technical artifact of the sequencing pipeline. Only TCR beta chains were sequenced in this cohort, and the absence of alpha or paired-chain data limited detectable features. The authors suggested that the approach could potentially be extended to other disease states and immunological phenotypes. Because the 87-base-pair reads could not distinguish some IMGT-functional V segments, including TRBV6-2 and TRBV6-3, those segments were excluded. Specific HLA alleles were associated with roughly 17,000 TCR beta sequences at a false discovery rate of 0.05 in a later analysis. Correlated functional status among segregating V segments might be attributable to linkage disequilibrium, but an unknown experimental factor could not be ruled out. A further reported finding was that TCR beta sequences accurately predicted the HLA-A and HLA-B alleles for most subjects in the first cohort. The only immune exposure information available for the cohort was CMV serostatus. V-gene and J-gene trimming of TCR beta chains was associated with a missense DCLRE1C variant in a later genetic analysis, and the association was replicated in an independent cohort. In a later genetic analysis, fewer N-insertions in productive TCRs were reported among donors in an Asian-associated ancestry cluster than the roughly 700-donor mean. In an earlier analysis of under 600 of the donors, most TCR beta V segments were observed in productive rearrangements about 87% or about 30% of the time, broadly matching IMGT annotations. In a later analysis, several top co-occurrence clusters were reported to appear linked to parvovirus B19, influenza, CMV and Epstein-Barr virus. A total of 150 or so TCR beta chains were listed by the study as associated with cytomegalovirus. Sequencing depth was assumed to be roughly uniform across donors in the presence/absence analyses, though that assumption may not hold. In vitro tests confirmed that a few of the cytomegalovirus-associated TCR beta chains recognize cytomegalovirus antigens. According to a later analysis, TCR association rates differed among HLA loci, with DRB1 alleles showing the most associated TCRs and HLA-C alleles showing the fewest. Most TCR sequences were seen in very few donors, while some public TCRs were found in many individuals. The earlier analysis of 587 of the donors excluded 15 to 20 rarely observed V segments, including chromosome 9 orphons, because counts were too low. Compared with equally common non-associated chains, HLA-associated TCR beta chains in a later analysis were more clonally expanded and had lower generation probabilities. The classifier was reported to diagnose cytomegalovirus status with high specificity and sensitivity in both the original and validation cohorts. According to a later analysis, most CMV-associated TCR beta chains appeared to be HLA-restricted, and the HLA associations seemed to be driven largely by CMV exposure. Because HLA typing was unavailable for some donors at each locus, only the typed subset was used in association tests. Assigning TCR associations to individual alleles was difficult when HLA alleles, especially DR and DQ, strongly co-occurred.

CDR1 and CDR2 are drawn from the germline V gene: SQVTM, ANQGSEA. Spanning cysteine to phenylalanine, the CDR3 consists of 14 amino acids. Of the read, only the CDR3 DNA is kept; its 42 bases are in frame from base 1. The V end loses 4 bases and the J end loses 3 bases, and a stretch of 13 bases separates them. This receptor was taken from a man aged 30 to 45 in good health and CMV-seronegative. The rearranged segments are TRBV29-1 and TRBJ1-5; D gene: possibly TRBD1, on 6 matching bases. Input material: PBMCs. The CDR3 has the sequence CSVAEQGINQPQHF. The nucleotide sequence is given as TGCAGCGTTGCTGAACAGGGCATCAATCAGCCCCAGCATTTT.